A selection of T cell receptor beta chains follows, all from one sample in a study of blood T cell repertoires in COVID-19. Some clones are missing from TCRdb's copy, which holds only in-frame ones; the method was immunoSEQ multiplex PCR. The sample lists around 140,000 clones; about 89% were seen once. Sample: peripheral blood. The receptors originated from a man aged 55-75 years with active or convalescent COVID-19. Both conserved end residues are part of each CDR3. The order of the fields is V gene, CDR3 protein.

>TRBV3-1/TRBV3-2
CASSLREIDSPLHF
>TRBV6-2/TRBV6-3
CASSRRQDSSYNSPLHF
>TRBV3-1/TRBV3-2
CASSQISYEQYF
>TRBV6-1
CASSEGAWRTGELFF
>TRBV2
CASSGQGANEQFF
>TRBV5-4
CASSPYDGDTQYF
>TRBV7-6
CASSLRGEGQPQHF
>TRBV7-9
CASSLGESSYEQYF
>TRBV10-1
CASRHPRSTGIDTDTQYF
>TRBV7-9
CASTESGLDTQYF
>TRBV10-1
CASTRGRHDEQFF
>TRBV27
CASSLSRTGGTDTQYF
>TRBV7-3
CASSLTGLTSGRAENEQFF
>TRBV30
CAWSKGDSNSGNTIYF
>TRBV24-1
CATHAGGRGGYTF
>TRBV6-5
CASRKTGEGFYEQYF
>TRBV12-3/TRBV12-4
CASSLGQIYGYTF
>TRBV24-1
CATSDLTGPSNF
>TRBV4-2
CASSQGVGRGVDNEQFF
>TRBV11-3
CASSWGSGSSYEQYF
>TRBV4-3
CASSQDMGTEGQYF
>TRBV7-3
CASSLWAQAQGASGGPSYEQYF
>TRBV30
CACEPGQGVGQPQHF
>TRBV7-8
CASSLAGQGSNQPQHF
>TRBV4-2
CASSPDRASGNTIYF
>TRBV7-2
CASSLGLANEQFF
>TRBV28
CASRQSASYNSPLHF
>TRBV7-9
CASSPMGQAYGYTF
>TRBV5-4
CASSETGDGYTF
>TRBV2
CASSPSSGGPGEQFF
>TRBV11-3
CASSLGGGTTDTQYF
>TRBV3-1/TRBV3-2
CASSRSGRYEQYF
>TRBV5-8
CASSIGTGEGTDTQYF